Each of the 21 T cell receptor beta chains below was sequenced from the same sample in a study of blood T cell repertoires in COVID-19. Clones were read by immunoSEQ multiplex PCR, and TCRdb kept only the in-frame ones, dropping some. The table shows 330,000 or so clones, with about 88% occurring only once. The sample taken for sequencing was PBMCs or T cells enriched from blood (not recorded which). The source is a woman in her twenties or thirties who had been exposed to COVID-19.

The count of this clone is one. V gene TRBV2 combines with J gene TRBJ2-1; tentative D call: TRBD1 (5 bases). The V gene lost 5 bases and the J gene lost 0 bases, with 11 bases spanning the gap. This CDR3 region has 15 residues. Per the germline V gene, CDR1 is SNHLY and CDR2 is FYNNEI. CDR3: CASSRQIRSYNEQFF. The DNA for the CDR3 is TGTGCCAGCAGTAGACAGATCCGCTCCTACAATGAGCAGTTCTTC.

The V call is TRBV6-5, the J call TRBJ2-2, with D hard to call. Germline values: CDR1 MNHEY, CDR2 SVGAGI. The CDR3 totals 16 residues. V was cut by 4 bases and J by 5 bases, with 17 bases left in between. The DNA for the CDR3 is TGTGCCAGCAGTTTAAGACTCGGCGTAGGAACCGGGGAGCTGTTTTTT. It is translated as CASSLRLGVGTGELFF.

The CDR3 bases are TGTGCCAGCAGCTATGCAGGGGGGCTAGCCAAAAACATTCAGTACTTC. Translated, it gives CASSYAGGLAKNIQYF. The chain links TRBV5-4 to TRBJ2-4; tentative D call: TRBD1 (7 bases). The CDR3 covers 16 residues. From germline, CDR1 is SGHNT and CDR2 YYREEE (reference sequence). Between the trimmed V and J ends, which lost 3 bases and 0 bases, there was a span of 13 bases.

The chain carries TRBV18 and TRBJ2-7; TRBD1 aligns across 9 bases. This CDR3 spans 14 amino acids. Germline V gives CDR1 KGHSH, CDR2 LQKENI. V trimming: 4 bases; J trimming: 5 bases; junction bases outside the gene matches: 6. As DNA, the CDR3 is TGTGCCAGCTCACTAACGGGACAGGGCCACGAGCAGTACTTC. It specifies CASSLTGQGHEQYF.

V is TRBV2 and J is TRBJ1-3; D gene ambiguous. From germline, CDR1 is SNHLY and CDR2 FYNNEI. The CDR3 sequence is 13 residues long. Trimming took 7 bases from V and 0 from J, leaving 7 bases between them. This CDR3 reads CASTGFSGNTIYF. The CDR3 coding sequence is TGTGCCAGCACTGGCTTCTCTGGAAACACCATATATTTT.

This chain uses TRBV7-9 with TRBJ2-7, with 7 bases lining up with TRBD1. Germline V CDR1 and CDR2: SEHNR, FQNEAQ (reference sequence). The V segment lost 7 bases and the J segment 0 bases; nucleotides outside the gene matches: 6. The CDR3 loop spans 14 amino acids. The CDR3 sequence: CASIEGQSSYEQYF. Written as DNA, the CDR3 is TGTGCCAGCATCGAGGGACAGAGCTCCTACGAGCAGTACTTC.

The chain is built from TRBV9 and TRBJ2-7; D might be TRBD2 (5 bases). The germline V gene encodes CDR1 SGDLS and CDR2 YYNGEE. V dropped 3 bases and J dropped 5 bases, with 24 bases sitting between them. The length of the CDR3 is 17 residues. CDR3 in DNA: TGTGCCAGCAGCGCCTCTCGGACTGCTAGAAGAGTCCACGAGCAGTACTTC. Translated: CASSASRTARRVHEQYF.

The V gene is TRBV11-2, the J gene TRBJ2-7; TRBD1 matches 7 bases. V lost 5 bases to trimming and J lost 2 bases; unmatched junction nucleotides: 3. The CDR3 is 13 amino acids. The germline CDR1 and CDR2 sequences are SGHAT and FQNNGV. The CDR3 DNA follows: TGTGCCAGCAGCCCGACAGGGACCTACGAGCAGTACTTC. Its protein is CASSPTGTYEQYF.

Turning to this clone: The sample contains more than one DNA sequence encoding this CDR3. The chain uses TRBV3-1 (or the pseudogene TRBV3-2) and TRBJ2-3; 10 nucleotides match TRBD2. V shed 3 bases, J shed 3 bases, and the junction held 6 bases outside the gene matches. Germline V gives CDR1 LGHDT, CDR2 YNNKEL (reference sequence). This CDR3 is 16 amino acids long. CDR3 region: CASSQTLAGVTDTQYF. The CDR3 DNA reads TGTGCCAGCAGCCAGACTCTAGCGGGAGTTACAGATACGCAGTATTTT.

The chain links TRBV10-3 to TRBJ2-7; D is perhaps TRBD1 (5 bases). The CDR3 extends over 12 amino acids. Germline CDR1 is ENHRY and CDR2 is SYGVKD. V dropped 9 bases and J dropped 1 base, with 10 bases sitting between them. In DNA form, the CDR3 reads TGTGCCATTGGCGACAGTTCCTACGAGCAGTACTTC. Amino acids: CAIGDSSYEQYF.

This clone was recorded only once. The chain is built from TRBV3-1 (or the pseudogene TRBV3-2) and TRBJ2-7; 7 positions match TRBD2. CDR1 and CDR2 (germline): LGHDT, YNNKEL (reference sequence). Trimming removed 4 bases from V and 3 bases from J; junction bases left unmatched: 3. CDR3 length: 13 residues. CDR3 nucleotides: TGTGCCAGCAGCCTTGGGGGGGGCTACGAGCAGTACTTC. As protein: CASSLGGGYEQYF.

The chain employs TRBV2 and TRBJ2-2, with TRBD2 as a possible D gene (6 bases). There are 13 residues in the CDR3. Germline assignment: CDR1 SNHLY and CDR2 FYNNEI. V dropped 3 bases and J dropped 9 bases, with 11 bases sitting between them. The CDR3 spells CASSETSPRELFF. The CDR3 region has the DNA TGTGCCAGCAGTGAGACTAGTCCCCGGGAGCTGTTTTTT.

The V call is TRBV14, the J call TRBJ2-4; D perhaps matches TRBD2 (6 bases). CDR3 length equals 16 residues. Between the trimmed V and J ends, which lost 3 bases and 2 bases, there was a span of 14 bases. CDR1 and CDR2 (germline): SGHDN, FVKESK. The CDR3 region has the DNA TGTGCCAGCAGCCAGAAGAGGGGAGGTACCAAAAACATTCAGTACTTC. Translated: CASSQKRGGTKNIQYF. Based on the CDR3 plus reference TRBV14 and TRBJ2-4, the full variable domain is EAGVTQFPSHSVIEKGQTVTLRCDPISGHDNLYWYRRVMGKEIKFLLHFVKESKQDESGMPNNRFLAERTGGTYSTLKVQPAELEDSGVYFCASSQKRGGTKNIQYFGAGTRLSVL.

The CDR3 loop is CAKCEWWGRETQYF. For the CDR3, the DNA is TGCGCCAAGTGTGAGTGGTGGGGGCGAGAGACCCAGTACTTC. This rearrangement joins TRBV5-1 to TRBJ2-5, with D possibly matching TRBD1 (6 bases). V was shortened by 9 bases and J by 4 bases, with 19 bases between the two germline ends. The germline V gene has CDR1 SGHRS and CDR2 YFSETQ. The CDR3 covers 14 residues.

The genes are TRBV19 and TRBJ2-1; D is unresolved. The CDR3 is 13 amino acids. Trimming stripped 4 bases from V and 6 bases from J, with 10 bases between. CDR1 LNHDA and CDR2 SQIVND come from the germline V gene (reference sequence). The CDR3 protein is CASSSGSINEQFF. In DNA, the CDR3 is TGTGCCAGTAGTAGTGGTAGTATCAATGAGCAGTTCTTC.

The V gene is TRBV19, the J gene TRBJ1-2; 8 nucleotides match TRBD1. J was trimmed by 0 bases and V by 5 bases; bases with no gene match: 2. Germline CDR1 and CDR2: LNHDA and SQIVND (reference sequence). CDR3 length equals 14 residues. This chain's CDR3 is CASSAGQANYGYTF. The CDR3, as DNA: TGTGCCAGTAGTGCGGGACAGGCTAACTATGGCTACACCTTC. Full variable domain (outside the CDR3, taken from reference TRBV19 and TRBJ1-2): DGGITQSPKYLFRKEGQNVTLSCEQNLNHDAMYWYRQDPGQGLRLIYYSQIVNDFQKGDIAEGYSVSREKKESFPLTVTSAQKNPTAFYLCASSAGQANYGYTFGSGTRLTVV.

V and J are TRBV21-1 and TRBJ1-1; the D call TRBD1 from the table was never checked on the DNA. TRBV21-1 is a listed pseudogene. CDR3 size: 18 residues. The CDR3 is CASSHRGSVGGTNTEAFF. The CDR3 DNA reads TGTGCCAGCAGCCATCGGGGCTCCGTAGGGGGCACGAACACTGAAGCTTTCTTT.

J is TRBJ2-7 and V is TRBV11-3, with TRBD1 matching 11 bases. CDR3 length: 14 residues. V trimming: 5 bases; J trimming: 5 bases; junction bases outside the gene matches: 5. The V gene's germline CDR1 is SGHNT and CDR2 YENEEA. The CDR3 sequence: CASSSRTGGHEQYF. CDR3 bases: TGTGCCAGCAGCAGCCGGACAGGGGGCCACGAGCAGTACTTC.

This rearrangement joins TRBV4-1 to TRBJ1-5; no clear D. Germline loops: CDR1 MGHRA, CDR2 YSYEKL. The CDR3 totals 15 residues. Trimming stripped 0 bases from V and 0 bases from J, with 6 bases between. For the CDR3, the DNA is TGCGCCAGCAGCCAAGATGGAGTTAGCAATCAGCCCCAGCATTTT. It is translated as CASSQDGVSNQPQHF.

The genes are TRBV19 and TRBJ1-1; 8 nucleotides line up with TRBD1. V shed 9 bases, J shed 6 bases, and the junction held 12 bases outside the gene matches. This CDR3 is 14 amino acids long. Looked up from germline, CDR1 is LNHDA and CDR2 is SQIVND (reference sequence). CDR3 in amino acids: CASAAQGARSEAFF. CDR3 sequence (DNA): TGTGCCAGCGCTGCTCAGGGGGCGAGGTCTGAAGCTTTCTTT.

This clone has just one count. The genes are TRBV2 and TRBJ2-7; D possibly corresponds to TRBD1 (6 bases). Per the germline V gene, CDR1 is SNHLY and CDR2 is FYNNEI. This CDR3 has 14 residues. The ends were cut back, 7 bases at V and 0 bases at J, with 13 bases in the middle. The CDR3 is CASTTQGPSYEQYF. The DNA for the CDR3 is TGTGCCAGCACCACCCAGGGGCCCTCCTACGAGCAGTACTTC. Filled out from reference TRBV2 and TRBJ2-7, the complete variable domain reads EPEVTQTPSHQVTQMGQEVILRCVPISNHLYFYWYRQILGQKVEFLVSFYNNEISEKSEIFDDQFSVERPDGSNFTLKIRSTKLEDSAMYFCASTTQGPSYEQYFGPGTRLTVT.